This TCR beta chain emerged from a study of blood T cell repertoires in COVID-19. Study background: Collection of acute and convalescent COVID-19 samples took place in the United States, Italy and Spain.

Germline trimming cut 6 bases from V and 4 bases from J; bases unmatched to any gene: 1. Germline loops: CDR1 MNHEY, CDR2 SVGAGI. The CDR3 loop spans 14 amino acids. In regard to this clone: The same CDR3 also results from other DNA sequences found in this sample.

Authors' analysis steps: Counts of nucleated cells, estimated from reference gene primer amplification, were obtained. Libraries were prepared by immunoSEQ multiplex PCR; TCRdb keeps only in-frame clonotypes and omits some of them. V and J calls and clone size are copied from that table; D and trimming were computed from the DNA. The sample records roughly 260,000 clones, about 87% being singletons. The chain uses TRBV6-5 and TRBJ2-1; TRBD2 aligns across 12 bases. The clonotype was recovered from a woman in her thirties or forties with acute or convalescent COVID-19. Input material: peripheral blood. The CDR3 loop is CASSTSGGYNEQFF. Written as DNA, the CDR3 is TGTGCCAGCAGCACTAGCGGGGGGTACAATGAGCAGTTCTTC.